This T cell receptor beta chain emerged from a study of identifying expanded T cells in peripheral blood. The J segment lost 7 bases and the V segment lost 6 bases, leaving 8 bases of the junction unmatched. This CDR3 spans 15 amino acids. Per the germline V gene, CDR1 is ENHRY and CDR2 is SYGVKD. TCRdb's table, derived via immunoSEQ multiplex PCR, lists solely in-frame clones and lacks some. Among tens of thousands of clones listed, around 83% were seen once. The chain links TRBV10-3 to TRBJ2-1; 11 bases align to TRBD2. The source is a person aged 18 to 70 in good health. Sequencing input: blood. The CDR3 reads CAIRFTSGSTNEQFF. The CDR3 nucleotides are TGTGCCATCAGATTTACTAGCGGGAGTACGAATGAGCAGTTCTTC.